This record looks at one TCR beta chain sequence and its context. The sample holds other DNA sequences that translate to the same CDR3. The repertoire was sequenced with immunoSEQ multiplex PCR; TCRdb's copy has only in-frame clones and lacks some. The sample contains 95,000 to 110,000 clones, roughly 90% of which appear only once. The data are from a study of control samples from healthy donors and cancer patients. The CDR3 length is 16 residues. Germline V gene data show CDR1 as SGHRS and CDR2 as YFSETQ. Trimming shortened V by 0 bases and J by 5 bases, and 18 bases separated the two germline ends. The J gene is TRBJ2-7, the V gene TRBV5-1, with D possibly matching TRBD1 (6 bases). Sequenced material: PBMCs. The clonotype comes from a man in his sixties with lung cancer. The CDR3 DNA follows: TGCGCCAGCAGCTTGGGTTGGGAAGGGGGTCGGGACGAGCAGTACTTC. The encoded protein is CASSLGWEGGRDEQYF.